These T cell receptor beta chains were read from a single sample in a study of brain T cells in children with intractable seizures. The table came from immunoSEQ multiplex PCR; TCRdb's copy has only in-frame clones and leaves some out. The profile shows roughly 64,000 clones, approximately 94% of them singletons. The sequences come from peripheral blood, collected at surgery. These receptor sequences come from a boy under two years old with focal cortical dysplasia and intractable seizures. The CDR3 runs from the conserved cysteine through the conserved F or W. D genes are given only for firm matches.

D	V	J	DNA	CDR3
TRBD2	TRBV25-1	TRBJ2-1	TGTGCCAGCAGTCTAGCGGGGGGGGCAGTCAATGAGCAGTTCTTC	CASSLAGGAVNEQFF
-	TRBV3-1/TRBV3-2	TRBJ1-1	TGTGCCAGCATGACGATCGGGGACGGCACTGAAGCTTTCTTT	CASMTIGDGTEAFF
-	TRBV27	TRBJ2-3	TGTGCCAGCAGTTTATCGGGGACAGATACGCAGTATTTT	CASSLSGTDTQYF
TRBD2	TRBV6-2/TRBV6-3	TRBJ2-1	TGTGCCAGCACCCCCCAAAGCGGGAGTTCCTACAATGAGCAGTTCTTC	CASTPQSGSSYNEQFF
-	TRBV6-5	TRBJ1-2	TGTGCCAGCAGTTACGCAGGGGTGGGGAGAGGCTACACCTTC	CASSYAGVGRGYTF
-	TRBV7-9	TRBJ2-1	TGTGCCAGCAGCATCCCGACCCGAAGCTCCTACAATGAGCAGTTCTTC	CASSIPTRSSYNEQFF
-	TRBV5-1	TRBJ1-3	TGCGCCAGCAGCCCAGTAGGAAGCTCTGGAAACACCATATATTTT	CASSPVGSSGNTIYF
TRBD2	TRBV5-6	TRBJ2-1	TGTGCCAGCAGCTTCCGTCGGGGGGGCTTAGGTGAGCAGTTCTTC	CASSFRRGGLGEQFF
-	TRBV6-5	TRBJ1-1	TGTGCCAGCACGATGAGGGTAAGGAACACTGAAGCTTTCTTT	CASTMRVRNTEAFF
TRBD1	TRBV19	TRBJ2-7	TGTGCCAGTAGTAAAGTAGGGGACAGGGACTACGAGCAGTACTTC	CASSKVGDRDYEQYF